The 21 T cell receptor beta chains reported below all come from one sample, sequenced in a study of shared clonotypes between healthy human individuals. Method: immunoSEQ multiplex PCR; TCRdb's copy keeps in-frame clones and lacks some. The data contain over a million clones, just under 99% of them seen just once; the ten biggest clones take up around 0.33%. Sequenced sample: naive CD4+ T cells sorted from blood. Subset noted: CD45RA+ positively selected. The receptors derive from a man aged 25 to 40 in good health.

The chain carries TRBV7-2 and TRBJ2-5; D not certain. The CDR3 is 14 residues long. Trimming stripped 3 bases from V and 4 bases from J, with 12 bases between. Germline V lookup: CDR1 SGHTA, CDR2 FQGNSA. CDR3 bases: TGTGCCAGCAGCTTCCTGGGGATTCTAGAGACCCAGTACTTC. Its protein product is CASSFLGILETQYF.

This chain links TRBV15 with TRBJ2-2; weak D call: TRBD1 (5 bases). The germline V gene has CDR1 LNHNV and CDR2 YYDKDF (reference sequence). The V end was cut by 1 base, the J end by 2 bases, with 11 bases between. This CDR3 is 16 amino acids long. CDR3 protein: CATSRVGQINTGELFF. The CDR3 DNA sequence: TGTGCCACCAGCAGAGTGGGGCAGATAAACACCGGGGAGCTGTTTTTT. Looking up the rest from reference TRBV15 and TRBJ2-2 gives the full variable domain: DAMVIQNPRYQVTQFGKPVTLSCSQTLNHNVMYWYQQKSSQAPKLLFHYYDKDFNNEADTPDNFQSRRPNTSFCFLDIRSPGLGDTAMYLCATSRVGQINTGELFFGEGSRLTVL.

This sequence joins TRBV19 and TRBJ1-1, with D possibly being TRBD1 (5 bases). Germline values: CDR1 LNHDA, CDR2 SQIVND (reference sequence). V was clipped by 1 base and J by 4 bases, with 13 bases between them. The CDR3 runs to 15 residues. CDR3 protein: CASSIGGGKVTEAFF. CDR3 nucleotides: TGTGCCAGTAGTATAGGTGGGGGAAAAGTCACTGAAGCTTTCTTT. Using reference TRBV19 and TRBJ1-1 for the parts outside the CDR3, the full variable domain is DGGITQSPKYLFRKEGQNVTLSCEQNLNHDAMYWYRQDPGQGLRLIYYSQIVNDFQKGDIAEGYSVSREKKESFPLTVTSAQKNPTAFYLCASSIGGGKVTEAFFGQGTRLTVV.

This chain uses TRBV6-1 with TRBJ2-7, with a possible D match to TRBD1 (6 bases). CDR1 is MNHNS and CDR2 is SASEGT in the germline V gene. The CDR3 length is 13 residues. Trimming removed 5 bases from V and 2 bases from J, with 10 bases in between. The CDR3 spells CASSMDSPYEQYF. In nucleotides, the CDR3 is TGTGCCAGCAGTATGGACAGCCCCTACGAGCAGTACTTC.

The chain employs TRBV9 and TRBJ2-2; D possibly corresponds to TRBD2 (5 bases). Trimming removed 1 base at V and 6 bases at J, with 7 bases between. The germline gives CDR1 SGDLS, CDR2 YYNGEE. The CDR3 runs to 13 residues. CDR3 in DNA: TGTGCCAGCAGCGTAATGGGAGCCGGGGAGCTGTTTTTT. Translation: CASSVMGAGELFF. The full variable domain, completed using reference TRBV9 and TRBJ2-2, is DSGVTQTPKHLITATGQRVTLRCSPRSGDLSVYWYQQSLDQGLQFLIQYYNGEERAKGNILERFSAQQFPDLHSELNLSSLELGDSALYFCASSVMGAGELFFGEGSRLTVL.

The rearrangement links TRBV7-9 to TRBJ2-7; the D call may be TRBD1 or TRBD2 (7 bases each). Germline loops: CDR1 SEHNR, CDR2 FQNEAQ (reference sequence). The CDR3 loop spans 17 amino acids. V lost 0 bases to trimming and J lost 1 base, with 16 bases between them. CDR3 sequence (DNA): TGTGCCAGCAGCTTAGCGGGGAGGGGGCGTATATCCTACGAGCAGTACTTC. Amino acids: CASSLAGRGRISYEQYF.

A note on this clone: Other DNA sequences in this sample translate to the same CDR3. The chain combines TRBV5-1 with TRBJ1-5; 7 nucleotides line up with TRBD1. Germline values: CDR1 SGHRS, CDR2 YFSETQ. Trimming cost V 0 bases and J 4 bases; bases outside gene matches: 4. The CDR3 has 15 amino acids. The CDR3 nucleotides are TGCGCCAGCAGCTTGGGCCCAGGGGGGAATCAGCCCCAGCATTTT. Residues: CASSLGPGGNQPQHF.

J is TRBJ2-1 and V is TRBV7-3, with a tentative D call TRBD2 (5 bases). The CDR3 is made up of 13 amino acids. The germline gives CDR1 SGHTA, CDR2 FQGTGA. Trimming cost V 2 bases and J 5 bases, with 7 bases left between them. Written as DNA, the CDR3 is TGTGCCAGCAGCTTATTAGCGAACAATGAGCAGTTCTTC. Its protein product is CASSLLANNEQFF.

This chain uses TRBV2 with TRBJ1-5, with 11 bases fitting TRBD1. Germline-derived CDR1 and CDR2 are SNHLY and FYNNEI. The CDR3 runs to 15 residues. With 7 bases clipped from V and 3 bases from J, the junction kept 5 bases outside the gene matches. CDR3 loop: CASKGQGVLNQPQHF. The CDR3 DNA reads TGTGCCAGCAAGGGACAGGGGGTACTCAATCAGCCCCAGCATTTT.

This chain uses TRBV19 with TRBJ1-4, with 12 bases fitting TRBD1. The germline V gene encodes CDR1 LNHDA and CDR2 SQIVND (reference sequence). The CDR3 loop spans 19 amino acids. Losses at the gene ends were 2 bases for V and 7 bases for J; bases not matched to a gene: 14. The CDR3 region is CASSILSVDPGQGAEKLFF. For the CDR3, the DNA is TGTGCCAGTAGTATATTGTCCGTTGACCCGGGACAGGGGGCTGAAAAACTGTTTTTT.

The chain is built from TRBV5-1 and TRBJ2-3; 10 nucleotides line up with TRBD1. The CDR3 covers 16 residues. V was clipped by 3 bases and J by 6 bases; unmatched bases: 10. Germline CDR1 and CDR2: SGHRS and YFSETQ. The CDR3 nucleotides are TGCGCCAGCAGCTCGGGACAGGGGACGGTTTCCGATACGCAGTATTTT. The encoded protein is CASSSGQGTVSDTQYF.

The genes are TRBV5-1 and TRBJ2-3; the D is unclear. Germline V gives CDR1 SGHRS, CDR2 YFSETQ. The CDR3 loop spans 14 amino acids. V was cut by 4 bases and J by 5 bases, with 14 bases left in between. CDR3 nucleotide sequence: TGCGCCAGCAGCGGGTGGGTTTCAGGAGATACGCAGTATTTT. Amino acid sequence: CASSGWVSGDTQYF.

This clone has only one observation. This sequence joins TRBV9 and TRBJ2-7; no clear D gene. The CDR3 covers 12 residues. V was pared by 4 bases and J by 6 bases, with 11 bases between. CDR1 SGDLS and CDR2 YYNGEE come from the germline V gene. CDR3 sequence reads: CASSPPTGEQYF. As DNA, the CDR3 is TGTGCCAGCAGCCCTCCAACGGGCGAGCAGTACTTC.

The rearrangement joins TRBV11-2 to TRBJ2-7, with D possibly TRBD1 on 5 matching bases. The V and J ends lost 5 bases and 6 bases respectively, with 11 bases between them. The CDR3 totals 12 residues. Germline CDR1 and CDR2: SGHAT and FQNNGV. CDR3 loop: CASSPPRVEQYF. In nucleotides, the CDR3 is TGTGCCAGCAGCCCCCCCAGGGTCGAGCAGTACTTC. Variable domain in full (rest from reference TRBV11-2 and TRBJ2-7): EAGVAQSPRYKIIEKRQSVAFWCNPISGHATLYWYQQILGQGPKLLIQFQNNGVVDDSQLPKDRFSAERLKGVDSTLKIQPAKLEDSAVYLCASSPPRVEQYFGPGTRLTVT.

The rearrangement uses TRBV5-4 and TRBJ2-1; TRBD1 is a possible D gene (6 bases). V lost 3 bases and J lost 7, with 11 bases in between. CDR3 length: 13 residues. From germline, CDR1 is SGHNT and CDR2 YYREEE (reference sequence). The CDR3 DNA follows: TGTGCCAGCAGCTGGACAGCGAGGAATGAGCAGTTCTTC. Translating gives CASSWTARNEQFF.

The chain couples TRBV5-1 to TRBJ2-7; D call uncertain. This CDR3 comprises 14 residues. Germline V lookup: CDR1 SGHRS, CDR2 YFSETQ. The ends were cut back, 5 bases at V and 0 bases at J, with 12 bases in the middle. CDR3 nucleotide sequence: TGCGCCAGCAGACCTACCCGCGGCTCCTACGAGCAGTACTTC. Translating gives CASRPTRGSYEQYF.

The chain employs TRBV5-4 and TRBJ2-5; 9 bases align to TRBD2. The V and J ends lost 0 bases and 3 bases, in that order; junction bases with no gene match: 0. The CDR3 spans 14 residues. Looked up from germline, CDR1 is SGHNT and CDR2 is YYREEE (reference sequence). The chain's CDR3 is CASSLGGREETQYF. CDR3 sequence (DNA): TGTGCCAGCAGCTTGGGCGGGAGGGAAGAGACCCAGTACTTC.

The CDR3 protein is CAWSAPSAGPYNEQFF. CDR3 bases: TGTGCCTGGAGTGCGCCCTCAGCGGGTCCTTACAATGAGCAGTTCTTC. The rearrangement joins TRBV30 to TRBJ2-1; D may be TRBD2 (6 bases). The CDR3 is 16 residues long. Germline V lookup: CDR1 GTSNPN, CDR2 SVGIG (reference sequence). The V gene lost 1 base and the J gene lost 4 bases, with 17 bases spanning the gap.

This clone has only one observation. The genes are TRBV2 and TRBJ1-5; D is unresolved. The germline gives CDR1 SNHLY, CDR2 FYNNEI. The CDR3 sequence is 15 residues long. V was clipped by 3 bases and J by 2 bases, with 11 bases between them. CDR3 coding DNA: TGTGCCAGCAGTGATGAGGGTTTGCGCAATCAGCCCCAGCATTTT. This sequence encodes CASSDEGLRNQPQHF.

The chain joins TRBV11-2 to TRBJ2-5, with a tentative D call TRBD1 (5 bases). Germline V CDR1 and CDR2: SGHAT, FQNNGV. The CDR3 extends over 15 amino acids. Trimming left V 5 bases short and J 1 base short, with 14 bases between. The CDR3 spells CASSIRQWIQETQYF. In nucleotides, the CDR3 is TGTGCCAGCAGCATACGACAGTGGATCCAAGAGACCCAGTACTTC.

The chain uses TRBV14 and TRBJ2-3; D uncertain. The germline V gene has CDR1 SGHDN and CDR2 FVKESK. The CDR3 consists of 12 residues. Trimming stripped 0 bases from V and 7 bases from J, with 5 bases between. CDR3 nucleotide sequence: TGTGCCAGCAGCCAAGATTATTATACGCAGTATTTT. It specifies CASSQDYYTQYF. Filled out from reference TRBV14 and TRBJ2-3, the complete variable domain reads EAGVTQFPSHSVIEKGQTVTLRCDPISGHDNLYWYRRVMGKEIKFLLHFVKESKQDESGMPNNRFLAERTGGTYSTLKVQPAELEDSGVYFCASSQDYYTQYFGPGTRLTVL.